This T cell receptor (beta chain) emerged from a study of regulatory and conventional T cells in RAG deficiency. Regarding this clone: What it recognizes is unknown.

Profiling relied on immunoSEQ multiplex PCR, and the TCRdb table lists in-frame clones only, not all of them. The repertoire holds 25,000 to 35,000 clones, with around 89% as singletons. V was trimmed by 1 base and J by 3 bases, leaving 4 bases between them. CDR3 length: 11 amino acids. CDR1 is GTSNPN and CDR2 is SVGIG in the germline V gene (reference sequence). Points from the study as a whole: Omenn patients showed >80% Treg-Tconv overlap and shorter CDR3 lengths. Control T-cell subsets had markedly higher Shannon entropy and lower Simpson indices than RAG-deficient patients.

A further study also used this sample, focusing on regulatory T cells. That source adds: The PCR used 52 TRBV and 13 TRBJ primers. Regulatory T cells showed the strongest V-J pair restriction and V/J gene skewing among patient repertoires.

This receptor was obtained from a human donor in good health. Input material: CD8+ T cells sorted from blood. The chain has TRBV30 and TRBJ2-7, with D hard to call. This chain's CDR3 is CAWSASYEQYF. As DNA, the CDR3 is TGTGCCTGGAGTGCCAGCTACGAGCAGTACTTC.